The clone carrying this TCR beta chain is medium-sized within its sample. This sample is drawn from a study of T cell repertoires in breast cancer. Overall study context: Samples were breast cancer tumors, lymph nodes and blood from patients, and control blood.

An expanded emulsion RT-PCR with primers for all TCR V genes paired CD8+ T cell chains. The ends were cut back, 3 bases at V and 4 bases at J, with 9 bases in the middle. Germline V gives CDR1 SGHTA, CDR2 FQGNSA. The CDR3 is made up of 13 amino acids. A second nested PCR with blocking oligonucleotides suppressed unpaired genes. In TCRdb, the emulsion pairing reads were re-called with MiXCR into one record per CDR3 protein. Of roughly 430 distinct CDR3 sequences detected, 40% to 55% appear once; the ten largest clones hold 91%. The receptor was isolated from a pool of human donors with breast cancer or a healthy control (not recorded which). The chain joins TRBV7-2 to TRBJ1-2; TRBD1 might be the D (6 bases). Sequenced material: CD8+ T cells. The CDR3 DNA reads as TGTGCCAGCAGCTTTCAGGGGTCCTATGGCTACACCTTC. It is translated as CASSFQGSYGYTF.